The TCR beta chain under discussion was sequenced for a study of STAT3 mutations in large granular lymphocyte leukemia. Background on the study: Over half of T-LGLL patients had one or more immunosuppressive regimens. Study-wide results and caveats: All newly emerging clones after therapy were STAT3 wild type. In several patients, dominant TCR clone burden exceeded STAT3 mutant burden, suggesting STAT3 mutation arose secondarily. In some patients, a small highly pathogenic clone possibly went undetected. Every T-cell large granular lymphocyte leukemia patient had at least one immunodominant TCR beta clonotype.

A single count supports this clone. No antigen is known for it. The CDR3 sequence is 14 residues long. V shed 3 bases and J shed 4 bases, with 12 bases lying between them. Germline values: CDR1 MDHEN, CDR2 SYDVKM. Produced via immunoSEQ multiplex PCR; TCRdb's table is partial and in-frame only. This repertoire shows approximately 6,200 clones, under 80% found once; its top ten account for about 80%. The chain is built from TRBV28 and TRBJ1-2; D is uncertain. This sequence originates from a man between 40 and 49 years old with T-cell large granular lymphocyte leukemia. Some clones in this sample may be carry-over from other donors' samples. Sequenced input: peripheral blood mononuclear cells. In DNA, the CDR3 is TGTGCCAGCAGTTTTTCTGCGGGTACCTATGGCTACACCTTC. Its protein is CASSFSAGTYGYTF.